These 4 T cell receptor beta chains originate from one sample sequenced in a study of cytomegalovirus exposure and HLA in healthy donors. Here immunoSEQ multiplex PCR was the method, and the copy in TCRdb shows in-frame clones only, minus some. The table has 150,000 to 200,000 clones, more than 75% seen once. Source material: PBMCs. The origin of the receptors is a man younger than 35 in good health and CMV-seronegative.

This rearrangement joins TRBV28 to TRBJ1-2, with 7 bases matching TRBD1. After removal of 5 bases from V and 7 bases from J, the junction contained 10 bases not matched to a gene. The CDR3 totals 14 residues. Germline-derived CDR1 and CDR2 are MDHEN and SYDVKM. The CDR3 sequence: CASSNRQGIGGYTF. In DNA form, the CDR3 reads TGTGCCAGCAGTAATAGACAGGGTATAGGTGGCTACACCTTC.

The V call is TRBV6-1, the J call TRBJ1-1; no clear D gene. Germline CDR1 is MNHNS and CDR2 is SASEGT. This CDR3 is 13 amino acids long. Between the trimmed V and J ends, which lost 5 bases and 1 base, there was a span of 8 bases. DNA for the CDR3: TGTGCCAGCAGTTCCACAGAGAACACTGAAGCTTTCTTT. This encodes CASSSTENTEAFF.

This clone occurred once. The chain employs TRBV7-9 and TRBJ1-2, with TRBD1 matching 8 bases. This CDR3 region has 13 residues. V was clipped by 7 bases and J by 6 bases; unmatched bases: 7. In germline, CDR1 is SEHNR, CDR2 FQNEAQ (reference sequence). The CDR3 region is CASTLYRGDGYTF. DNA of the CDR3: TGTGCCAGCACCCTTTACAGGGGGGATGGCTACACCTTC.

This clone was seen a single time. This chain connects TRBV6-5 to TRBJ1-1; D not resolved. The CDR3 extends over 11 amino acids. Germline V gives CDR1 MNHEY, CDR2 SVGAGI. Trimming shortened V by 6 bases and J by 6 bases, and 8 bases separated the two germline ends. The CDR3 loop reads CASRWASEAFF. The CDR3, as DNA: TGTGCCAGCAGGTGGGCGTCTGAAGCTTTCTTT.